These 15 T cell receptor beta chains were all obtained from the same sample, sequenced in a study of Ad26.COV2.S vaccination and SARS-CoV-2 variants. As to treatment: about 20 received Ad26.COV2.S at low or high dose, single or two shots; roughly 5 received placebo; per-sample allocation not given. Sampling took place 63 days after the first vaccine or placebo injection. Here immunoSEQ multiplex PCR was the method, and the copy in TCRdb shows in-frame clones only, minus some. The repertoire has approximately 480,000 clones, around 88% of them found once; the top ten carry 9.5% to 15%. The specimen comprised peripheral blood, sampled in a trial of Ad26.COV2.S vaccine versus placebo. The receptors come from a person between 18 and 60 years old who received the Ad26.COV2.S COVID-19 vaccine or a placebo.

The V call is TRBV5-1, the J call TRBJ1-1; no reliable D call. CDR3 length: 14 amino acids. Germline V lookup: CDR1 SGHRS, CDR2 YFSETQ. Trimming took 3 bases from V and 0 from J, leaving 9 bases between them. DNA of the CDR3: TGCGCCAGCAGCTCAACACAGATGAACACTGAAGCTTTCTTT. The encoded protein is CASSSTQMNTEAFF. The variable domain in full, with the rest retrieved from reference TRBV5-1 and TRBJ1-1, is KAGVTQTPRYLIKTRGQQVTLSCSPISGHRSVSWYQQTPGQGLQFLFEYFSETQRNKGNFPGRFSGRQFSNSRSEMNVSTLELGDSALYLCASSSTQMNTEAFFGQGTRLTVV.

V is TRBV2 and J is TRBJ1-1; perhaps TRBD1 as D (6 bases). CDR1 is SNHLY and CDR2 is FYNNEI in the germline V gene. This CDR3 is built from 13 residues. The ends were cut back, 7 bases at V and 7 bases at J, with 16 bases in the middle. CDR3 loop: CASIRVTGLEAFF. CDR3 DNA sequence: TGTGCCAGCATACGGGTGACAGGACTTGAAGCTTTCTTT.

The rearrangement uses TRBV30 and TRBJ1-1; unclear D gene. With 2 bases removed from V and 4 bases from J, the gap between germline ends came to 8 bases. The CDR3 runs to 12 residues. Per the germline V gene, CDR1 is GTSNPN and CDR2 is SVGIG (reference sequence). The DNA of the CDR3 is TGTGCCTGGAGTCCCCATGGCACTGAAGCTTTCTTT. Its protein is CAWSPHGTEAFF. Filled out from reference TRBV30 and TRBJ1-1, the complete variable domain reads SQTIHQWPATLVQPVGSPLSLECTVEGTSNPNLYWYRQAAGRGLQLLFYSVGIGQISSEVPQNLSASRPQDRQFILSSKKLLLSDSGFYLCAWSPHGTEAFFGQGTRLTVV.

This clone showed up just once. The chain is built from TRBV5-6 and TRBJ2-1; 8 bases are a match to TRBD2. Germline V lookup: CDR1 SGHDT, CDR2 YYEEEE. CDR3 length: 14 amino acids. The junction had 3 bases not matched to a gene; V was cut back by 4 bases and J by 3 bases. The CDR3, as DNA: TGTGCCAGCAGCCCCGGGACTAGCTACAATGAGCAGTTCTTC. Amino acids: CASSPGTSYNEQFF.

This chain joins TRBV11-2 and TRBJ1-4; D unclear. CDR1 is SGHAT and CDR2 is FQNNGV in the germline V gene. Trimming pared 3 bases from V and 6 bases from J, leaving 11 bases between. The CDR3 contains 14 residues. The CDR3 reads CASSLNLSHEKLFF. CDR3 bases: TGTGCCAGCAGCTTGAACCTAAGCCATGAAAAACTGTTTTTT.

The CDR3 bases are TGTGCCAGCAGCCTAACGTCGATAAGCTCCTACGAGCAGTACTTC. This sequence encodes CASSLTSISSYEQYF. This rearrangement joins TRBV5-4 to TRBJ2-7; unclear D gene. The V gene's germline CDR1 is SGHNT and CDR2 YYREEE (reference sequence). The length of the CDR3 is 15 residues. The V gene lost 4 bases and the J gene lost 0 bases, with 14 bases spanning the gap.

This clone appeared a single time. The chain couples TRBV27 to TRBJ1-5; 8 bases fit TRBD1. Germline loops: CDR1 MNHEY, CDR2 SMNVEV (reference sequence). The CDR3 is made up of 13 amino acids. V trimming: 5 bases; J trimming: 5 bases; junction bases outside the gene matches: 2. The CDR3 coding sequence is TGTGCCAGCAGTCGGACAGGGCATCAGCCCCAGCATTTT. Translating gives CASSRTGHQPQHF.

This sequence joins TRBV4-3 and TRBJ2-1; 7 nucleotides match TRBD2. There are 17 residues in the CDR3. Per the germline V gene, CDR1 is LGHNA and CDR2 is YSLEER. The trim removed 0 bases at V and 2 bases at J, leaving 7 bases unmatched. CDR3 loop: CASSQDWGGVTYNEQFF. In DNA, the CDR3 is TGCGCCAGCAGCCAAGACTGGGGGGGGGTTACCTACAATGAGCAGTTCTTC.

The CDR3, as DNA: TGTGCCAGTACCAAGATTGCCGGGACTAGCGGATTCAATGAGCAGTTCTTC. Translated: CASTKIAGTSGFNEQFF. This chain connects TRBV19 to TRBJ2-1, with 11 nucleotides matching TRBD2. The germline V gene has CDR1 LNHDA and CDR2 SQIVND (reference sequence). This CDR3 is built from 17 residues. With 7 bases clipped from V and 6 bases from J, the junction kept 14 bases outside the gene matches.

The chain carries TRBV5-6 and TRBJ2-1; the D gene is possibly TRBD2 (5 bases). The V end was cut by 4 bases, the J end by 7 bases, with 9 bases between. The germline gives CDR1 SGHDT, CDR2 YYEEEE. The CDR3 is 12 residues long. The DNA for the CDR3 is TGTGCCAGCAGCATACTAGTTAATGAGCAGTTCTTC. This translates into CASSILVNEQFF.

The chain employs TRBV19 and TRBJ2-2; no reliable D call. Trimming shortened V by 2 bases and J by 3 bases, and 10 bases separated the two germline ends. The CDR3 runs 15 residues. The germline V gene encodes CDR1 LNHDA and CDR2 SQIVND (reference sequence). The CDR3 nucleotides read TGTGCCAGTAGTATAAGAATAGCCGACACCGGGGAGCTGTTTTTT. It yields the protein CASSIRIADTGELFF.

V gene TRBV5-1 combines with J gene TRBJ1-2, with D hard to call. This CDR3 has 14 residues. The V end lost 7 bases, the J end lost 4 bases, and 17 bases lay between the germline ends. In germline, CDR1 is SGHRS, CDR2 YFSETQ. The CDR3 nucleotides read TGCGCCAGCGGACTCGGCGGACTGACCTATGGCTACACCTTC. Amino acids: CASGLGGLTYGYTF.

This chain uses TRBV12-3 or TRBV12-4 with TRBJ2-5; D ambiguous. Between the trimmed V and J ends, which lost 8 bases and 1 base, there was a span of 8 bases. The CDR3 has 12 residues. The CDR3 loop is CASQRIQETQYF. CDR3 nucleotide sequence: TGTGCCAGCCAACGGATCCAAGAGACCCAGTACTTC.

The count of this clone is one. The V call is TRBV5-4, the J call TRBJ1-1, with a weak D call TRBD1 (6 bases). This CDR3 has 13 amino acids. Trimming shortened V by 0 bases and J by 4 bases, and 7 bases separated the two germline ends. Germline V gives CDR1 SGHNT, CDR2 YYREEE (reference sequence). The CDR3 loop is CASSLAGVTEAFF. In DNA, the CDR3 is TGTGCCAGCAGCTTGGCAGGGGTCACTGAAGCTTTCTTT.

This chain uses TRBV28 with TRBJ2-5; tentatively, D is TRBD1 (6 bases). CDR1 MDHEN and CDR2 SYDVKM come from the germline V gene. With 5 bases removed from V and 4 bases from J, the gap between germline ends came to 20 bases. There are 16 residues in the CDR3. CDR3 sequence reads: CASSRRRDTRRETQYF. The CDR3 DNA is TGTGCCAGCAGTCGACGCCGGGACACAAGGAGAGAGACCCAGTACTTC.